This TCR beta chain originates from a study of blood T cell repertoires in COVID-19. The wider study: Some COVID-19 samples were acute and others convalescent; all came from the United States, Italy and Spain. PBMCs, B-cell-depleted T cells, or T cells were the source of the cDNA or gDNA that made up the material.

This clone was seen a single time. Trimming pared 5 bases from V and 4 bases from J, leaving 11 bases between. Germline assignment: CDR1 SEHNR and CDR2 FQNEAQ (reference sequence). The CDR3 extends over 14 amino acids. Original handling: Cell counts per sample came from amplifying reference gene primers. Measured with immunoSEQ multiplex PCR; TCRdb has only the in-frame clones, and not every one. That table is the source of V, J and clone size, and D and trimming were worked out from the DNA. The data show 60,000 to 90,000 clones, 90% seen once. Sequenced sample: peripheral blood. J is TRBJ1-4 and V is TRBV7-9; D perhaps matches TRBD1 (5 bases). The TCR comes from a woman of 80 years or more with acute or convalescent COVID-19. For the CDR3, the DNA is TGTGCCAGCAGCCCACTCAGGGTTAATGAAAAACTGTTTTTT. It translates to CASSPLRVNEKLFF.